These 2 T cell receptor beta chains were sequenced from one sample in a study of blood T cells in healthy people across ages. Using a J-beta primer mix together with a sample-barcoded 5' primer, a second PCR was run for roughly 7 to 12 cycles. MiXCR was run by TCRdb on the 5' RACE reads, yielding one entry per CDR3 protein. The sample gives more than 750,000 distinct CDR3 sequences, 29% of which show up once; more than 8.5% is in the top ten. In addition, the sample was reused for a study of T cells of mothers and their children.

The sample consisted of blood. These receptors all stem from a woman aged 35 to 49 in good health.

Points on this clonotype: Germline is not matched at one junction end, which may reflect a read error. This chain connects TRBV12-3 or TRBV12-4 to TRBJ2-3; 7 nucleotides agree with TRBD2. CDR3 length: 14 residues. The CDR3 region has the DNA TGTGCCAGCATCAGCGGGGTTACAGCGGATGCGCAGTATTTC. Translation: CASISGVTADAQYF.

This clonotype occurred many times. The chain's CDR3 is CSAAGTSGVREQFF. CDR3 bases: TGCAGTGCTGCCGGGACTAGCGGGGTCCGTGAGCAGTTCTTC. The chain uses TRBV20-1 and TRBJ2-1, with 13 bases aligning to TRBD2. Germline-derived CDR1 and CDR2 are DFQATT and SNEGSKA (reference sequence). V lost 5 bases to trimming and J lost 9 bases; unmatched junction nucleotides: 7. The CDR3 runs 14 residues.